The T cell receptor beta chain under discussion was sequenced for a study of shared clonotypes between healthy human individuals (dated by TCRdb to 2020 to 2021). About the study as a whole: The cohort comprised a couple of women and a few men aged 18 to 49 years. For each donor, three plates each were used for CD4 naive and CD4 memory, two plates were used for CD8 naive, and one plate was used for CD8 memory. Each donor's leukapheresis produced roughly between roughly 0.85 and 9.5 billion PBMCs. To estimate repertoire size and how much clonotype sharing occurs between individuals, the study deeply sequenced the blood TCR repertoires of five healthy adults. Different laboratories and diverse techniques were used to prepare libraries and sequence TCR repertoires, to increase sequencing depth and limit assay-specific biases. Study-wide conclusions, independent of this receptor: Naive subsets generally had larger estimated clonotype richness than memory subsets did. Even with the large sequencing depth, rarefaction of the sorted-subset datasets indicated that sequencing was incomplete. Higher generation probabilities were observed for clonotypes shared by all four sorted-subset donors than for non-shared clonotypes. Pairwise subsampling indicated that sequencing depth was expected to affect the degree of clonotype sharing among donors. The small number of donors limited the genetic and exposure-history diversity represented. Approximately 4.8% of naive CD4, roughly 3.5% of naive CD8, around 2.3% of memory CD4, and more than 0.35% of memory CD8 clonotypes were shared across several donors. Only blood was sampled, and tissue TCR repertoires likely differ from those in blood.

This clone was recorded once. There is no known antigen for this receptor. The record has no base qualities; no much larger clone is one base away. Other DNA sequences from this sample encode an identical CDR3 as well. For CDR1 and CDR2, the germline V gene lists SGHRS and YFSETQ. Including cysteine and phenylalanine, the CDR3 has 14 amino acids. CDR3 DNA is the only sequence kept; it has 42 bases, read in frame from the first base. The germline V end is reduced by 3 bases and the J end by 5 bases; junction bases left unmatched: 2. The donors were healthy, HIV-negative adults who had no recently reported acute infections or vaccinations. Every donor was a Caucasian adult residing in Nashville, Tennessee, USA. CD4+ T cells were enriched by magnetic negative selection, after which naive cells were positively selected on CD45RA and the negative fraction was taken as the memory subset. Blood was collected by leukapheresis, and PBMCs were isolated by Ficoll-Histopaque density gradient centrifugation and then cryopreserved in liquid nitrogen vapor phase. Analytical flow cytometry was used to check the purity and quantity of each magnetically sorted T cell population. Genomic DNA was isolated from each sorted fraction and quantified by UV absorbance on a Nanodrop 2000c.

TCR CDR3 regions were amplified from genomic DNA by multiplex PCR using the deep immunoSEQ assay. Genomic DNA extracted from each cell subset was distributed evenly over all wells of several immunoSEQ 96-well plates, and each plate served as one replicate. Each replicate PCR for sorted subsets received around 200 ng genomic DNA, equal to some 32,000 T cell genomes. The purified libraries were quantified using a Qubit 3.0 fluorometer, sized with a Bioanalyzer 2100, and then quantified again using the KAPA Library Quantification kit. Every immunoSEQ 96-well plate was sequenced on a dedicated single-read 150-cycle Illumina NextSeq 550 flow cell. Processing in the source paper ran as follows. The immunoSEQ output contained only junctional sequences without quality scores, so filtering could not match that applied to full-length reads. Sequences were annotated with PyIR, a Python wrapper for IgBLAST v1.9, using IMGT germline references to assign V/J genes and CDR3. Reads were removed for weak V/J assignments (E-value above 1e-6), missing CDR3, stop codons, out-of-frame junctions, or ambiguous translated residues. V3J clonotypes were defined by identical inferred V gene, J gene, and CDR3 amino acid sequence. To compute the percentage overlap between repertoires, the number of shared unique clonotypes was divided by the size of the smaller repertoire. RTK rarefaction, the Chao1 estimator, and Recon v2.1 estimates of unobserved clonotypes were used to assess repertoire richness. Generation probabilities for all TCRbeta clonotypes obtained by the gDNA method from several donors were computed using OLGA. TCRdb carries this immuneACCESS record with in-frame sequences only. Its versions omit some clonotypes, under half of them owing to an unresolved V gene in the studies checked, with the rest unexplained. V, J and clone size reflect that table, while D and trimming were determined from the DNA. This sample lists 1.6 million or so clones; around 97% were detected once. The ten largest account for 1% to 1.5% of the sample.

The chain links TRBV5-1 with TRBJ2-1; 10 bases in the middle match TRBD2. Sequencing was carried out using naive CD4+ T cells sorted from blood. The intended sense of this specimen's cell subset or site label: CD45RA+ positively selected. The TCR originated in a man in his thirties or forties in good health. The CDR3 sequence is CASSSSGSHNEQFF. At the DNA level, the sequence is TGCGCCAGCAGCTCTAGCGGGAGTCACAATGAGCAGTTCTTC.